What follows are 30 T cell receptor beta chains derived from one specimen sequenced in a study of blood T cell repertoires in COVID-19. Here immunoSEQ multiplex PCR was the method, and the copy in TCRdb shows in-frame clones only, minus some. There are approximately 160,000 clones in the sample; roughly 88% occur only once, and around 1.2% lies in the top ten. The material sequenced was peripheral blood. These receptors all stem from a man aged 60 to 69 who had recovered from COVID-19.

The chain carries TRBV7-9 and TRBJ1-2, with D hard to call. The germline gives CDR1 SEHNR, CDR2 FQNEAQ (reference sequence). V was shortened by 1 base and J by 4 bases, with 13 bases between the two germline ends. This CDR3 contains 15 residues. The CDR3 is CASSLDTPDIYGYTF. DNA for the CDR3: TGTGCCAGCAGCTTAGATACCCCAGACATCTATGGCTACACCTTC.

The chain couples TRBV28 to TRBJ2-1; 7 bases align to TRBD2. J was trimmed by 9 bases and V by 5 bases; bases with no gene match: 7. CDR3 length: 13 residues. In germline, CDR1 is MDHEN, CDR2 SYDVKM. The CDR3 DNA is TGTGCCAGCAGTGCAGGGTCGGGGGGTGAGCAGTTCTTC. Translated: CASSAGSGGEQFF.

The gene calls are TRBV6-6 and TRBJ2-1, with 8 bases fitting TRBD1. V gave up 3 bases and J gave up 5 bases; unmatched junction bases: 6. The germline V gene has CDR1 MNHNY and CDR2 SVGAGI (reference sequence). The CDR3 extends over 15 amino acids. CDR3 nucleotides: TGTGCCAGCAGTTATCGTTCACAGGGGGACAATGAGCAGTTCTTC. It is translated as CASSYRSQGDNEQFF.

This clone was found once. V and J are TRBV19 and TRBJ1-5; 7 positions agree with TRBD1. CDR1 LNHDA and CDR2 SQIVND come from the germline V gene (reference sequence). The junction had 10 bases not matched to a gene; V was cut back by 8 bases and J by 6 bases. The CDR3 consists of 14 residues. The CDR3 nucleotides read TGTGCCAGTTATTCAGCAGGGGGGAGTCAGCCCCAGCATTTT. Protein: CASYSAGGSQPQHF.

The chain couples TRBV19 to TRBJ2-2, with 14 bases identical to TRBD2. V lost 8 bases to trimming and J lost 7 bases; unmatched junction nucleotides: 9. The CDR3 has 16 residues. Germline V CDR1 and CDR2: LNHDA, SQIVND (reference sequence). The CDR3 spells CASSLTSGGAFGELFF. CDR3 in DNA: TGTGCCAGTTCCTTGACTAGCGGGGGGGCTTTCGGGGAGCTGTTTTTT.

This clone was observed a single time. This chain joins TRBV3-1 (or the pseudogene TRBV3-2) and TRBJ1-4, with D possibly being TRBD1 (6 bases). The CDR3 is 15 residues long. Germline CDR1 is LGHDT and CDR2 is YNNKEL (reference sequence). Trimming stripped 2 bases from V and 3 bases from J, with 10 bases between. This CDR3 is CASSQRDIANEKLFF. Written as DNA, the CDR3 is TGTGCCAGCAGCCAAAGGGACATTGCTAATGAAAAACTGTTTTTT.

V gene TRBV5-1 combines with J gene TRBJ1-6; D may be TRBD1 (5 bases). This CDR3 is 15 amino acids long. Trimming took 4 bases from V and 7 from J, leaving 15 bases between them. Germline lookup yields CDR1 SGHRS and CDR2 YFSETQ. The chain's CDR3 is CASSVGASRNSPLHF. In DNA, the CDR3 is TGCGCCAGCAGCGTTGGGGCATCTCGGAATTCACCCCTCCACTTT.

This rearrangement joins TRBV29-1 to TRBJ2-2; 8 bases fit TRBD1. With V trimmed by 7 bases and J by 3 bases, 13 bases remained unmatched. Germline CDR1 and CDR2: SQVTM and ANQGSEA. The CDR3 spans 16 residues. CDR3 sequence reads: CSAMQGASQDTGELFF. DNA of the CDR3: TGCAGCGCGATGCAGGGGGCTAGTCAGGACACCGGGGAGCTGTTTTTT.

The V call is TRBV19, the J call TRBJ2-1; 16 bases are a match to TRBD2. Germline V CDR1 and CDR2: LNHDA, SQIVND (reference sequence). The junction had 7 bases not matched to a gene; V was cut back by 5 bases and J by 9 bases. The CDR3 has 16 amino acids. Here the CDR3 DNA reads TGTGCCAGTAGTCCAATGGGGACTAGCGGGGGGGTTGAGCAGTTCTTC. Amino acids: CASSPMGTSGGVEQFF.

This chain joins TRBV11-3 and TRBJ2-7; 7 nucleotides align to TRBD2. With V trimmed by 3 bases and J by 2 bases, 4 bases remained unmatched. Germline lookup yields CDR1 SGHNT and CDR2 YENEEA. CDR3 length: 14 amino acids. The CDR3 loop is CASSLGGTTYEQYF. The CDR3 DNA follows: TGTGCCAGCAGCTTGGGAGGGACCACCTACGAGCAGTACTTC.

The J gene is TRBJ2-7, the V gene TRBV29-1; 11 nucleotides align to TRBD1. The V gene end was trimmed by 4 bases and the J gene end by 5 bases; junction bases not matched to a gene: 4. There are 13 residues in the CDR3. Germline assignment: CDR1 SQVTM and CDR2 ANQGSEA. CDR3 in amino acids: CSVGGQGADEQYF. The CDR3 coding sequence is TGCAGCGTTGGTGGACAGGGGGCTGACGAGCAGTACTTC.

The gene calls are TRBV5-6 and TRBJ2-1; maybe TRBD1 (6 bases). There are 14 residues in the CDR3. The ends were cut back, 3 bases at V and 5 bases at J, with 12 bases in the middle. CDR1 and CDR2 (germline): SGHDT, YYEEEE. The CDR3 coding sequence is TGTGCCAGCAGCTCACTACAGGGTAACAATGAGCAGTTCTTC. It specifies CASSSLQGNNEQFF.

The DNA of the CDR3 is TGTGCCAGCAGCCAAGGGCAGGGGGCTACAGGAGAGACCCAGTACTTC. The encoded protein is CASSQGQGATGETQYF. The rearrangement links TRBV3-1 (or the pseudogene TRBV3-2) to TRBJ2-5, with 8 nucleotides matching TRBD1. Germline CDR1 and CDR2: LGHDT and YNNKEL (reference sequence). Unmatched junction bases numbered 8, after V lost 1 base and J lost 4 bases. The CDR3 is 16 amino acids.

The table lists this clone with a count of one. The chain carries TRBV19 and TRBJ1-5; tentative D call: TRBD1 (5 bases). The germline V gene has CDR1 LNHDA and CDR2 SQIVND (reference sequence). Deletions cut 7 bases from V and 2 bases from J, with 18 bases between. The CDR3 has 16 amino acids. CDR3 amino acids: CASKSSTGLGNQPQHF. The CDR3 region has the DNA TGTGCCAGTAAAAGTAGTACAGGTTTAGGCAATCAGCCCCAGCATTTT.

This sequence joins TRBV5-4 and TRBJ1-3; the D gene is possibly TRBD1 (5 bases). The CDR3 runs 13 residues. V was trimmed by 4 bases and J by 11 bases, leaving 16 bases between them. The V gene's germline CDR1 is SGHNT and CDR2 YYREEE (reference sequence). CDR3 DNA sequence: TGTGCCAGCAGCGGGGGGGTTACGGCCGCCATATATTTT. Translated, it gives CASSGGVTAAIYF.

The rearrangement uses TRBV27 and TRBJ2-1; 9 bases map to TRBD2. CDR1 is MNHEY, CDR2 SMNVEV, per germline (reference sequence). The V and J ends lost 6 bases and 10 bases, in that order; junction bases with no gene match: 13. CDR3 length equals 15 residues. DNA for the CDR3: TGTGCCAGCAGAATCCTTAGCGGGGGAGCCAGCGAGCAGTTCTTC. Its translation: CASRILSGGASEQFF.

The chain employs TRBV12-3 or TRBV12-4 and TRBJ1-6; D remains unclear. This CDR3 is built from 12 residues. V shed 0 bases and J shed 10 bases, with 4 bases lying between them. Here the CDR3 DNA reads TGTGCCAGCAGTTTAGCTTTATCACCCCTCCACTTT. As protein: CASSLALSPLHF.

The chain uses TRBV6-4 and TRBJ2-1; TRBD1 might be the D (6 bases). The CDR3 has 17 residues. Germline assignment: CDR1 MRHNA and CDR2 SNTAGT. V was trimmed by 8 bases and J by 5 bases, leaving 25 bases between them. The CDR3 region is CASSRGPPSWSNNEQFF. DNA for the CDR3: TGTGCCAGCTCCAGGGGCCCTCCGAGCTGGTCTAACAATGAGCAGTTCTTC.

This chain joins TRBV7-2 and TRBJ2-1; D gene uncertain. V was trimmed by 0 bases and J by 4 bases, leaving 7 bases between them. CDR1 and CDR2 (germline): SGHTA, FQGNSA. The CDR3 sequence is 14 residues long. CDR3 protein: CASSLAPGYNEQFF. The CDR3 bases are TGTGCCAGCAGCTTAGCCCCAGGTTACAATGAGCAGTTCTTC.

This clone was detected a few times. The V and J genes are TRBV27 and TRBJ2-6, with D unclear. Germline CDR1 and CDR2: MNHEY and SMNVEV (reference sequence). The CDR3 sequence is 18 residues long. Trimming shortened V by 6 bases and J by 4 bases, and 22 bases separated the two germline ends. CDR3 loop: CASRGDRGPGPGANVLTF. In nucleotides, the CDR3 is TGTGCCAGCAGGGGTGACCGCGGCCCGGGTCCCGGGGCCAACGTCCTGACTTTC.

The CDR3 sequence is CASSNIAGGRADTQYF. The CDR3 DNA is TGTGCCAGCAGTAACATAGCGGGGGGTAGGGCAGATACGCAGTATTTT. V is TRBV2 and J is TRBJ2-3; 10 positions agree with TRBD2. V lost 5 bases and J lost 4; bases outside the gene matches: 9. The germline V gene has CDR1 SNHLY and CDR2 FYNNEI. The CDR3 has 16 residues.

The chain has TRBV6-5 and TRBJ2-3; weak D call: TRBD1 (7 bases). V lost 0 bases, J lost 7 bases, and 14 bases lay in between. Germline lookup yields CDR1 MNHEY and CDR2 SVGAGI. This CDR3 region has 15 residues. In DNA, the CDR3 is TGTGCCAGCAGTTACTCTTTCCAGGGGGGCCATACGCAGTATTTT. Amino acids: CASSYSFQGGHTQYF.

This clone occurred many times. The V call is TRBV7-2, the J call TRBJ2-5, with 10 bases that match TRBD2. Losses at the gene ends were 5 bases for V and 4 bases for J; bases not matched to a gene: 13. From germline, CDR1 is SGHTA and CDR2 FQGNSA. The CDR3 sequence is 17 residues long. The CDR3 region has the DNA TGTGCCAGCAGCCTAGTCAGCGGGGGGGCCGGAGGAGAGACCCAGTACTTC. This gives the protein CASSLVSGGAGGETQYF.

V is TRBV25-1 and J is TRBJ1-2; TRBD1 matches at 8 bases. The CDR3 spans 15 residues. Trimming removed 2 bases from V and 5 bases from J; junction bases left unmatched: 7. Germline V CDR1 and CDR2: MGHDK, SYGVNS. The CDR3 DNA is TGTGCCAGCAGTGAACAAACAGGGGGATTTTATGGCTACACCTTC. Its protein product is CASSEQTGGFYGYTF.

The CDR3 spells CASSGQMNTEAFF. In nucleotides, the CDR3 is TGTGCCAGCAGTGGGCAGATGAACACTGAAGCTTTCTTT. The chain links TRBV6-6 to TRBJ1-1, with D unresolved. Germline CDR1 MNHNY, CDR2 SVGAGI (reference sequence). Trimming cost V 5 bases and J 0 bases, with 7 bases left between them. CDR3 length: 13 amino acids.

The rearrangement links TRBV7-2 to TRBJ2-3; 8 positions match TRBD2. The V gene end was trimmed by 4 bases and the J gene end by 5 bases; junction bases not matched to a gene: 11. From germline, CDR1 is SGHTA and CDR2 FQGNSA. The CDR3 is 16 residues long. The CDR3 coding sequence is TGTGCCAGCAGCTACCGAGCGGGGGACGGGAAAGATACGCAGTATTTT. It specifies CASSYRAGDGKDTQYF. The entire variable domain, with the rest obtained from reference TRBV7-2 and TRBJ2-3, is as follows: GAGVSQSPSNKVTEKGKDVELRCDPISGHTALYWYRQSLGQGLEFLIYFQGNSAPDKSGLPSDRFSAERTGGSVSTLTIQRTQQEDSAVYLCASSYRAGDGKDTQYFGPGTRLTVL.

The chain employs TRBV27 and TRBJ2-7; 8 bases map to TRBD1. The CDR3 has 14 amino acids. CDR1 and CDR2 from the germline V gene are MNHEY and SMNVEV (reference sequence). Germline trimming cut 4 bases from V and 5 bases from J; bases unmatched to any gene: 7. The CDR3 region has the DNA TGTGCCAGCAGTTACAGGGGGTGGGGGAACGAGCAGTACTTC. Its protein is CASSYRGWGNEQYF.

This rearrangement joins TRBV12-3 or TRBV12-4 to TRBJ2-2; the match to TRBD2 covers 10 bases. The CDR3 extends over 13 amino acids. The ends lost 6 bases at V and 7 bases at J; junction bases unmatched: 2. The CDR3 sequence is CASRAGGRGELFF. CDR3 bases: TGTGCCAGCAGAGCGGGGGGGCGCGGGGAGCTGTTTTTT.

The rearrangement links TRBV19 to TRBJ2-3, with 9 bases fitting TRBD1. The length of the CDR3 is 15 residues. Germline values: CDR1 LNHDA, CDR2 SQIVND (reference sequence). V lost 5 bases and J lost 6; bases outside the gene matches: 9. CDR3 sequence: CASSAGTGYRDTQYF. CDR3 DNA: TGTGCCAGTAGTGCCGGGACAGGGTATCGGGATACGCAGTATTTT. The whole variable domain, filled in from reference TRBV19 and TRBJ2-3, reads DGGITQSPKYLFRKEGQNVTLSCEQNLNHDAMYWYRQDPGQGLRLIYYSQIVNDFQKGDIAEGYSVSREKKESFPLTVTSAQKNPTAFYLCASSAGTGYRDTQYFGPGTRLTVL.

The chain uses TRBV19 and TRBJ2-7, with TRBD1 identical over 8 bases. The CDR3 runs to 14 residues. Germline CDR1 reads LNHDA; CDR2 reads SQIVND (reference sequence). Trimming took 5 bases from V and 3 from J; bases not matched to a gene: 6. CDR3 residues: CASSLTGGRYEQYF. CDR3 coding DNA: TGTGCCAGTAGTTTAACAGGGGGTCGCTACGAGCAGTACTTC.